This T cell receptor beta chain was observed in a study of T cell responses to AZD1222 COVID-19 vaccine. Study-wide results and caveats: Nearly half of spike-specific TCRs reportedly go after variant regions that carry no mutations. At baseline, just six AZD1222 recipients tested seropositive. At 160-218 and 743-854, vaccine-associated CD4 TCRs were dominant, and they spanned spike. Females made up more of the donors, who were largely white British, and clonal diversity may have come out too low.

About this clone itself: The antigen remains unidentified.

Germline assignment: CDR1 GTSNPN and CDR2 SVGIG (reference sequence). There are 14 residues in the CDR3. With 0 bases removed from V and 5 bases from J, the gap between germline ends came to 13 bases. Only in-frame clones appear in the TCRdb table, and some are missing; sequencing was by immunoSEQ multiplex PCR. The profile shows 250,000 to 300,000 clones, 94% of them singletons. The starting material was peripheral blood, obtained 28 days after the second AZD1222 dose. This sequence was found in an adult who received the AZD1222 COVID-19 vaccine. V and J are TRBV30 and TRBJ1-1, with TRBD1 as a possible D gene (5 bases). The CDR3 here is CAWSVVRGETEAFF. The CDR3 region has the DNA TGTGCCTGGAGTGTAGTGCGGGGCGAAACTGAAGCTTTCTTT.